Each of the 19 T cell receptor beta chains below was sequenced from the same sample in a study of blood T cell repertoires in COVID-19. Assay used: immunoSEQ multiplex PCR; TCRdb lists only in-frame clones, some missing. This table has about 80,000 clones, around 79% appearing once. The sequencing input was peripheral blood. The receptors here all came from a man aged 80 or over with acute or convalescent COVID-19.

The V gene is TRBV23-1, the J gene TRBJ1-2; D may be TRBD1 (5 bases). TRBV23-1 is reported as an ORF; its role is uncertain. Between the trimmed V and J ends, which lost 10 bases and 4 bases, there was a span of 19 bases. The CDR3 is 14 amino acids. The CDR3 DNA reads TGCGCCAACAAACCTAAACAGGCGGTCTATGGCTACACCTTC. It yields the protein CANKPKQAVYGYTF.

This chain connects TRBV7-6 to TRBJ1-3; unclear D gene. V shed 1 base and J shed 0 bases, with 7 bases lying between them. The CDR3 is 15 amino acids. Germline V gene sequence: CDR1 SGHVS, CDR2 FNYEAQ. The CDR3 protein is CASSLGVRSGNTIYF. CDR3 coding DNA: TGTGCCAGCAGCTTAGGCGTCCGCTCTGGAAACACCATATATTTT.

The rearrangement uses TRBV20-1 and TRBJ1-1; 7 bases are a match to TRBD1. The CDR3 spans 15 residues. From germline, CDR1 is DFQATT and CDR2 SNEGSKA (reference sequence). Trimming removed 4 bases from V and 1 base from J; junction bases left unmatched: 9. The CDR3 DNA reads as TGCAGTGCTAATGATCGACAGGGTGCGAACACTGAAGCTTTCTTT. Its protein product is CSANDRQGANTEAFF.

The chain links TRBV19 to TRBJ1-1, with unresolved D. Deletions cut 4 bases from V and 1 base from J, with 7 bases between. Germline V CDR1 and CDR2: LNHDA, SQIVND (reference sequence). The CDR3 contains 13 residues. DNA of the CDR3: TGTGCCAGTAGTACAACACCGAACACTGAAGCTTTCTTT. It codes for CASSTTPNTEAFF.

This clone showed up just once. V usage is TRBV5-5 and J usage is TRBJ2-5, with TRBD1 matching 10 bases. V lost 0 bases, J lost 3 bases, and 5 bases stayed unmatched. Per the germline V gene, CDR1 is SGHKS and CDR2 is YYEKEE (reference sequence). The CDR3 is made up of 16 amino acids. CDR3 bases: TGTGCCAGCAGCTTGGGGGACAGGGGAGGAAAAGAGACCCAGTACTTC. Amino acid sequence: CASSLGDRGGKETQYF.

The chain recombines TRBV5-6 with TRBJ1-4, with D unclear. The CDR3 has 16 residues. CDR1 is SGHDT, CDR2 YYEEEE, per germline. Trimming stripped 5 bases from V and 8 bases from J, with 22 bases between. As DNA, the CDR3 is TGTGCCAGCAGTCAGACTCTTGGGAAGGAGGAAGAAAAACTGTTTTTT. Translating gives CASSQTLGKEEEKLFF.

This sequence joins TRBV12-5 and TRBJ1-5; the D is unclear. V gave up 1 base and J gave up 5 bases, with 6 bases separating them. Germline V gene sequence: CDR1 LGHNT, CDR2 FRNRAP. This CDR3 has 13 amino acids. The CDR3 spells CASGLAEDQPQHF. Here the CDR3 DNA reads TGTGCTAGTGGTTTGGCAGAGGATCAGCCCCAGCATTTT.

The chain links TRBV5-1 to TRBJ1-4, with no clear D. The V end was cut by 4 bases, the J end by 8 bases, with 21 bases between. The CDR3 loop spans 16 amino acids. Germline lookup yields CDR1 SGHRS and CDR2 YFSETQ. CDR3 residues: CASSPGRERPEEKLFF. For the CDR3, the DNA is TGCGCCAGCAGCCCCGGGAGGGAAAGGCCCGAAGAAAAACTGTTTTTT. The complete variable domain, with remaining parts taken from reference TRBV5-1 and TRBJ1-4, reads KAGVTQTPRYLIKTRGQQVTLSCSPISGHRSVSWYQQTPGQGLQFLFEYFSETQRNKGNFPGRFSGRQFSNSRSEMNVSTLELGDSALYLCASSPGRERPEEKLFFGSGTQLSVL.

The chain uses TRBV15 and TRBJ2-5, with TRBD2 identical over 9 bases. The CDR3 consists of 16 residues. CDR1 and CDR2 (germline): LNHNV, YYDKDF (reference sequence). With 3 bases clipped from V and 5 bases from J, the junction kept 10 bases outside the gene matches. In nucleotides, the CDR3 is TGTGCCACCAGCAGGGGGGACTATAGCGGGGGTGAGACCCAGTACTTC. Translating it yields CATSRGDYSGGETQYF.

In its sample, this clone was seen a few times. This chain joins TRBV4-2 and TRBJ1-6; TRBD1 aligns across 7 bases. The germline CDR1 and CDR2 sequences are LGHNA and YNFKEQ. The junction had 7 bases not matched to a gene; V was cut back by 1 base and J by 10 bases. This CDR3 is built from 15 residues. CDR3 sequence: CASSQVNRGQSPLHF. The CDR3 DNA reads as TGTGCCAGCAGCCAAGTCAACAGGGGTCAATCACCCCTCCACTTT.

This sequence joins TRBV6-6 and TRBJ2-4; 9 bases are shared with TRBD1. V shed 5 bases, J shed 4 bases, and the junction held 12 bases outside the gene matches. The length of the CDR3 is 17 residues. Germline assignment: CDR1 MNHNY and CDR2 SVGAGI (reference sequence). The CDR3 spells CASSPPPGDRAKNIQYF. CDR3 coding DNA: TGTGCCAGCAGTCCCCCCCCCGGGGACAGGGCAAAAAACATTCAGTACTTC.

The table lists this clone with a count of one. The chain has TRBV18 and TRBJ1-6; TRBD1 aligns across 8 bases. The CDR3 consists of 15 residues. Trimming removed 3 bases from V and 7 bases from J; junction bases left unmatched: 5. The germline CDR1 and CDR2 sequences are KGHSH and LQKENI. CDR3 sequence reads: CASSPTTGENSPLHF. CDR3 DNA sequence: TGTGCCAGCTCACCGACGACAGGGGAAAATTCACCCCTCCACTTT.

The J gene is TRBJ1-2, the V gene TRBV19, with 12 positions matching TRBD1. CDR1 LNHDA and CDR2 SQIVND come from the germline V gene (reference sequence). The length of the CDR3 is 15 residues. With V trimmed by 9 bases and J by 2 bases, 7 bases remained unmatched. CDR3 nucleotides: TGTGCCAGCCAACCCGGGACAGGGGGCAACTATGGCTACACCTTC. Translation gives CASQPGTGGNYGYTF.

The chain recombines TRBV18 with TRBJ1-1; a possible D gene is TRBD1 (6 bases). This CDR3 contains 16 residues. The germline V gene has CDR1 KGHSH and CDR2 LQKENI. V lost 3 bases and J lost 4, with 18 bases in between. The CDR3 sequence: CASSPGIGGVSTEAFF. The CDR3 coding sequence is TGTGCCAGCTCACCGGGGATAGGGGGAGTTAGCACTGAAGCTTTCTTT.

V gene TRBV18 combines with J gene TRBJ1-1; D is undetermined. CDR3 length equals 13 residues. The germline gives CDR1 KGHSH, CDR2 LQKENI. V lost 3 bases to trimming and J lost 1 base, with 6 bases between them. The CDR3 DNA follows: TGTGCCAGCTCACCGGCACAGAACACTGAAGCTTTCTTT. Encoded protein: CASSPAQNTEAFF. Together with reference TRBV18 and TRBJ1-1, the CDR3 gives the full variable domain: NAGVMQNPRHLVRRRGQEARLRCSPMKGHSHVYWYRQLPEEGLKFMVYLQKENIIDESGMPKERFSAEFPKEGPSILRIQQVVRGDSAAYFCASSPAQNTEAFFGQGTRLTVV.

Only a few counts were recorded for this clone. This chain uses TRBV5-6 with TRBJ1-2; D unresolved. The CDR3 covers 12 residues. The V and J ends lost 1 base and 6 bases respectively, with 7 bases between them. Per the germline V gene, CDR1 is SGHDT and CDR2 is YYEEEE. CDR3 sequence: CASSLMEDGYTF. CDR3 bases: TGTGCCAGCAGCTTGATGGAGGATGGCTACACCTTC.

CDR3 residues: CAWSPTGSRVGFF. CDR3 DNA sequence: TGTGCCTGGAGTCCGACAGGTTCCCGGGTCGGTTTCTTT. V gene TRBV30 combines with J gene TRBJ1-1, with D perhaps matching TRBD1 (6 bases). CDR1 is GTSNPN and CDR2 is SVGIG in the germline V gene (reference sequence). The V end was cut by 2 bases, the J end by 13 bases, with 20 bases between. This CDR3 contains 13 residues. The full variable domain, in which reference TRBV30 and TRBJ1-1 provide the parts outside the CDR3, is SQTIHQWPATLVQPVGSPLSLECTVEGTSNPNLYWYRQAAGRGLQLLFYSVGIGQISSEVPQNLSASRPQDRQFILSSKKLLLSDSGFYLCAWSPTGSRVGFFGQGTRLTVV.

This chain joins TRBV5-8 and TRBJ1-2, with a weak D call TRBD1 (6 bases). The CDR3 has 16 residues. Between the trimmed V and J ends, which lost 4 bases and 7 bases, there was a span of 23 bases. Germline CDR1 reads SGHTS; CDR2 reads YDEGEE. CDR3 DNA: TGTGCCAGCAGCCCTCCCGGGCAGGGGTATTCTGGTGGCTACACCTTC. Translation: CASSPPGQGYSGGYTF. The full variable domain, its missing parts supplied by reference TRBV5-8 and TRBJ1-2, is EAGVTQSPTHLIKTRGQQATLRCSPISGHTSVYWYQQALGLGLQFLLWYDEGEERNRGNFPPRFSGRQFPNYSSELNVNALELEDSALYLCASSPPGQGYSGGYTFGSGTRLTVV.

The DNA of the CDR3 is TGTGCCAGCAGCTTGGCCGGGACAGGGAGAACTGAAGCTTTCTTT. Encoded protein: CASSLAGTGRTEAFF. V gene TRBV5-4 combines with J gene TRBJ1-1, with 9 nucleotides matching TRBD1. In germline, CDR1 is SGHNT, CDR2 YYREEE (reference sequence). The CDR3 loop spans 15 amino acids. V lost 0 bases and J lost 5; bases outside the gene matches: 5.